This T cell receptor beta chain was identified during a study of blood T cell repertoires in COVID-19. Whole-study context: The samples span acute and convalescent COVID-19 from the United States, Italy and Spain.

Germline-derived CDR1 and CDR2 are LGHDT and YNNKEL (reference sequence). With 4 bases removed from V and 2 bases from J, the gap between germline ends came to 8 bases. The length of the CDR3 is 13 residues. Under the authors' procedure: Estimated nucleated cell counts came from reference gene primer amplification. The assay was immunoSEQ multiplex PCR, and TCRdb's table has in-frame clones only and misses some. V and J calls and clone size are those listed in that table; D and trimming were worked out from the DNA. This sample has 40,000 to 55,000 clones; roughly 91% occur once, and the top ten carry around 27%.

The source is a human donor in a cohort sampled during active COVID-19. The sequencing sample was made of peripheral blood. The V gene is TRBV3-1 (or the pseudogene TRBV3-2), the J gene TRBJ2-5; a weak D match, TRBD2 (5 bases). Here the CDR3 DNA reads TGTGCCAGCAGCCGGTCGGGGCAAGAGACCCAGTACTTC. Protein product: CASSRSGQETQYF.